The T cell receptor (beta chain) described here comes from a study of ipilimumab plus nivolumab after autologous stem cell transplantation. Patients got ipilimumab 1 mg/kg beginning 14 to 28 days post-transplant. Sequencing was performed with immunoSEQ multiplex PCR; in TCRdb, only in-frame clones are kept and a portion is missing. Among roughly 17,000 clones listed, 65% to 85% were seen once. The sample consisted of PBMCs, taken in a trial of ipilimumab plus nivolumab as post-transplant consolidation. The TCR originated in a male donor with diffuse large B-cell lymphoma.

The CDR3 DNA reads as TGTGCCACCAGCAGAGATCTCTGGGACAGGGTAGGAGACACTGAAGCTTTCTTT. This translates into CATSRDLWDRVGDTEAFF. The chain combines TRBV15 with TRBJ1-1; 9 nucleotides line up with TRBD1. The J segment lost 3 bases and the V segment lost 0 bases, leaving 11 bases of the junction unmatched. Germline V gene lookup returns CDR1 LNHNV and CDR2 YYDKDF (reference sequence). CDR3 length: 18 amino acids.